This is a list of T cell receptor beta chains from one sample in a study of somatic mutations in cytotoxic T cells in rheumatoid arthritis. Only in-frame clones appear in the TCRdb table, and some are missing; sequencing was by immunoSEQ multiplex PCR. Among fewer than 25,000 clones, 78% were seen once, and the ten largest hold around 11%. Sequencing used CD8+ T cells sorted from blood. Receptors originate from an adult with rheumatoid arthritis. Both conserved end residues are part of each CDR3. D genes are given only for firm matches. Clone size is stated in some rows and not others, as once, few, many or a class when expanded.

d_call,clone_size,v_call,j_call,cdr3_nt,cdr3_aa
-,-,TRBV7-2,TRBJ1-1,TGTGCCAGCAGCTTTAAGAACACTGAAGCTTTCTTT,CASSFKNTEAFF
-,few,TRBV7-9,TRBJ2-1,TGTGCCAGCAGCTTAGGTCAACAGGGCAATGAGCAGTTCTTC,CASSLGQQGNEQFF
TRBD1,-,TRBV27,TRBJ1-1,TGTGCCAGCAGCGATGAGGGGGCGTGGACTGAAGCTTTCTTT,CASSDEGAWTEAFF
-,-,TRBV5-6,TRBJ2-3,TGTGCCACATTCCTAGGCGGACACAGACGCACAGATACGCAGTATTTT,CATFLGGHRRTDTQYF
-,once,TRBV29-1,TRBJ2-2,TGCAGCGTCCGTAGGGAACCGAACACCGGGGAGCTGTTTTTT,CSVRREPNTGELFF
-,-,TRBV6-5,TRBJ1-5,TGTGCCAGCAGTTACTCGGGGCAGGGTCATCAGCCCCAGCATTTT,CASSYSGQGHQPQHF
-,-,TRBV13,TRBJ2-1,TGTGCCAGCAGCTCGGCGCGGTCTTCTGCCTACAATGAGCAGTTCTTC,CASSSARSSAYNEQFF
-,-,TRBV27,TRBJ2-2,TGTGCCAGCAGTTTTTTAGGGTTCGCGAACACCGGGGAGCTGTTTTTT,CASSFLGFANTGELFF
TRBD2,-,TRBV2,TRBJ2-7,TGTGCCAGCCGGGGACTAGCGGGGGCCGTCTACGAGCAGTACTTC,CASRGLAGAVYEQYF
TRBD2,-,TRBV30,TRBJ2-7,TGTGCCTGGAGTGACGGTAGCGGGCGTTACGAGCAGTACTTC,CAWSDGSGRYEQYF
-,-,TRBV11-1,TRBJ2-1,TGTGCCAGCAGCTTAAATGAGCAGTTCTTC,CASSLNEQFF
-,-,TRBV11-2,TRBJ2-1,TGTGCCAGCAGCACTATCGGGTCTGAGCAGTTCTTC,CASSTIGSEQFF
TRBD2,-,TRBV27,TRBJ2-1,TGTGCCAGCAGTTTTCTGACTAGCGGAGTCTCCTACAATGAGCAGTTCTTC,CASSFLTSGVSYNEQFF
TRBD2,few,TRBV7-2,TRBJ2-3,TGTGCCAGCAGCCAAAAACAGCGGGGGACAGATACGCAGTATTTT,CASSQKQRGTDTQYF
-,-,TRBV18,TRBJ1-2,TGTGCCAGCTCACCACCGGAAACTTCTTCGGGGGCCGGATACTTC,CASSPPETSSGAGYF
TRBD2,-,TRBV19,TRBJ2-7,TGTGCCAGTAGGCCAGCGGGGCGCCACTCCTACGAGCAGTACTTC,CASRPAGRHSYEQYF
-,-,TRBV25-1,TRBJ2-5,TGTGCCAGCAGTGGGGGGGAGACCCAGTACTTC,CASSGGETQYF
-,few,TRBV6-1,TRBJ2-5,TGTGCCAGCAGCCCGTGGGATCGAGAGACCCAGTACTTC,CASSPWDRETQYF
TRBD2,-,TRBV27,TRBJ2-1,TGTGCCAGCAGACTAGCGGGATTCTCGGGTTACAATGAGCAGTTCTTC,CASRLAGFSGYNEQFF
TRBD2,-,TRBV5-4,TRBJ2-3,TGTGCCAGCAGCGGAGGGACTAGCGGGGGGGCTTGGGATACGCAGTATTTT,CASSGGTSGGAWDTQYF
TRBD2,-,TRBV4-3,TRBJ2-1,TGCGCCAGCAGCCGGCGGTGGCGGGGGGCGGATGAGCAGTTCTTC,CASSRRWRGADEQFF
-,-,TRBV27,TRBJ2-5,TGTGCCAGCAGCTTCCTTCCCTACACGGCAGAGACCCAGTACTTC,CASSFLPYTAETQYF
-,-,TRBV30,TRBJ2-7,TGTGCCTGGAGGTCTACAGGGGGGGTCGAGCAGTACTTC,CAWRSTGGVEQYF
-,-,TRBV2,TRBJ1-4,TGTGCCAGCAGTGAAGCCCGACGGATTAATGAAAAACTGTTTTTT,CASSEARRINEKLFF
-,-,TRBV5-1,TRBJ1-6,TGCGCCAGCAGAGAAACAGGGTTCAATAATTCACCCCTCCACTTT,CASRETGFNNSPLHF
-,-,TRBV29-1,TRBJ2-2,TGCAGCGTTGGGGCCGATTGGGACACCGGGGAGCTGTTTTTT,CSVGADWDTGELFF
-,-,TRBV28,TRBJ2-4,TGTGCCAGCCGAGGGTCATCGAACTGGGGTGGAAACATTCAGTACTTC,CASRGSSNWGGNIQYF
-,-,TRBV27,TRBJ2-1,TGTGCCAGCAGGCAAGGGCCCTCCTACAATGAGCAGTTCTTC,CASRQGPSYNEQFF
-,-,TRBV7-9,TRBJ2-4,TGTGCCAGCAGCCCCGGGACGGACCCGCTAGCCAAAAACATTCAGTACTTC,CASSPGTDPLAKNIQYF
TRBD1,-,TRBV7-9,TRBJ2-3,TGTGCCAGCAGGATGGACAGGGGGCGAAGCACAGATACGCAGTATTTT,CASRMDRGRSTDTQYF
-,-,TRBV7-9,TRBJ1-2,TGTGCCAGCAGTGGGGGCAGGGACTTCTATGGCTACACCTTC,CASSGGRDFYGYTF
-,once,TRBV7-8,TRBJ1-2,TGTGCCAGCACCTCCAACGGGAGGGGGGGGAACTATGGCTACACCTTC,CASTSNGRGGNYGYTF
-,-,TRBV6-1,TRBJ2-3,TGTGCCAGCAGTTTTTGGACGAGTGGCACAGATACGCAGTATTTT,CASSFWTSGTDTQYF
-,-,TRBV2,TRBJ1-1,TGTGCCAGCACCTATTCTACGGGGGGAAACACTGAAGCTTTCTTT,CASTYSTGGNTEAFF
-,-,TRBV6-5,TRBJ1-1,TGTGCCAGCACCGAGGGTCCGCGAGCTTTCTTT,CASTEGPRAFF
-,-,TRBV4-2,TRBJ1-3,TGTGCCAGCAGCCAAGATGAGGGGGTAGCGCGAAACACCATATATTTT,CASSQDEGVARNTIYF